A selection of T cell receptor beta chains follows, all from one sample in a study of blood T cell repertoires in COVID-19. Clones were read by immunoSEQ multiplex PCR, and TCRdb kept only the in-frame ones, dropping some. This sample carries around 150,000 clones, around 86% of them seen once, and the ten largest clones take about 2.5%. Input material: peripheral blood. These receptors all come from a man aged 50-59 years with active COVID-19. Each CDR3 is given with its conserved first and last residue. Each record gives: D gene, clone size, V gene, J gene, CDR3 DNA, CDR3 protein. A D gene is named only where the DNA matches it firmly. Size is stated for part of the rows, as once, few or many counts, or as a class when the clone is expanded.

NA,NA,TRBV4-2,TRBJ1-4,TGTGCCAGCAGCCGGGCTCCCTTGACAACTAATGAAAAACTGTTTTTT,CASSRAPLTTNEKLFF
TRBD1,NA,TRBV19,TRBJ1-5,TGTGCCAGTAGTCCCGACAGGGGAGGAAGATATCAGCCCCAGCATTTT,CASSPDRGGRYQPQHF
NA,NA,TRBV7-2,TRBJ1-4,TGTGCCAGCAGCTTACTTGGCAGGGATAATGAAAAACTGTTTTTT,CASSLLGRDNEKLFF
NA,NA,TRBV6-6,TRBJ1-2,TGTGCCAGCAGTCCCGGGAACTATGGCTACACCTTC,CASSPGNYGYTF
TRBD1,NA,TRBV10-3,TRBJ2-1,TGTGCCATCACACCGGGACAGGGGAATAGAGTGCAGTTCTTC,CAITPGQGNRVQFF
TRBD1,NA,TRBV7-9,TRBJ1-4,TGTGCCAGCAGCCGTCCGGGGACAGGGGGCGAAAAACTGTTTTTT,CASSRPGTGGEKLFF
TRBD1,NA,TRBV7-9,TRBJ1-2,TGTGCCAGCAGCTTAGTGGGACAGGGGGAGGATGGCTACACCTTC,CASSLVGQGEDGYTF
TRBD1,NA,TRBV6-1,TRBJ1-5,TGTGCCAGCAGTGAAGGCCGGACAGGGGTTATCTTTCAGCCCCAGCATTTT,CASSEGRTGVIFQPQHF
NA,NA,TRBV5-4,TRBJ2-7,TGTGCCAGCAGCTGGGACTCACTAGAGCAGTACTTC,CASSWDSLEQYF
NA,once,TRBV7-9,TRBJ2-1,TGTGCCAGCAGCCTAGTCGGTGAGCAGTTCTTC,CASSLVGEQFF
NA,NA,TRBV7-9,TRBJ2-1,TGTGCCATCAAGCGGCGTAGCTCCTACAATGAGCAGTTCTTC,CAIKRRSSYNEQFF
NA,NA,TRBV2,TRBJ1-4,TGTGCCAGCAGTGAAAGGGACACGACTATGTGTTTT,CASSERDTTMCF
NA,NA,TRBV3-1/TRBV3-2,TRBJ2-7,TGTGCCAGCAGCTCCCTAGCTCCCGGCGAGCAGTACTTC,CASSSLAPGEQYF
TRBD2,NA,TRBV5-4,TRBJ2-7,TGTGCCAGCAGCCGGACTAGCGGACCATACTACGAGCAGTACTTC,CASSRTSGPYYEQYF
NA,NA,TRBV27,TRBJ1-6,TGTGCCAGCACAGGGGCGAATTATAATTCACCCCTCCACTTT,CASTGANYNSPLHF
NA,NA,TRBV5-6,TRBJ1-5,TGTGCCAGCAGCTTGGGTGGACTCAACAATAATCAGCCCCAGCATTTT,CASSLGGLNNNQPQHF
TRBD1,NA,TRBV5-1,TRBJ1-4,TGCGCCAGCAGCTTATCGGGACAGGGAAGTGAAAAACTGTTTTTT,CASSLSGQGSEKLFF
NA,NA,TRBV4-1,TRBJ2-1,TGCGCCAGCAGCCAAGCGGGCGGGGGCCGTTACAATGAGCAGTTCTTC,CASSQAGGGRYNEQFF
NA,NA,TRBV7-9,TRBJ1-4,TGTGCCAGCAGCCAGGGGCAGGCTCTGGGGAATGAAAAACTGTTTTTT,CASSQGQALGNEKLFF
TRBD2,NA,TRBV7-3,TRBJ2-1,TGTGCCAGCAGCACTAGCGGGGGGGCCCTCTACAATGAGCAGTTCTTC,CASSTSGGALYNEQFF
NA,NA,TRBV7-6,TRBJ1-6,TGTGCCAGCAGCCTACAGTCGGACACCGGAGTAAATAATTCACCCCTCCACTTT,CASSLQSDTGVNNSPLHF
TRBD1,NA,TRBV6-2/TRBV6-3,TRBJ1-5,TGTGCCAGCAGCCCGACAGGGAGTAGCAATCAGCCCCAGCATTTT,CASSPTGSSNQPQHF
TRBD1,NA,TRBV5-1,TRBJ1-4,TGCGCCAGCAGCTCCTCCGGGACAGCCGTTGAAAAACTGTTTTTT,CASSSSGTAVEKLFF
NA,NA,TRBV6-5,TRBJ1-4,TGTGCCAGCAGGAGGGGGATAACTAATGAAAAACTGTTTTTT,CASRRGITNEKLFF
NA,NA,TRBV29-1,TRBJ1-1,TGCAGCGTTGCCATTGGCGCCCGGGGCACTGAAGCTTTCTTT,CSVAIGARGTEAFF
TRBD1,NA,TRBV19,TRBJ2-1,TGTGCCAGTAGTCCTGACCAGGGGGCCTCCTACAATGAGCAGTTCTTC,CASSPDQGASYNEQFF
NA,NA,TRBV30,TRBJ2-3,TGTGCCTGGAGTGTAAAGGCACCCAGGGGAGATACGCAGTATTTT,CAWSVKAPRGDTQYF
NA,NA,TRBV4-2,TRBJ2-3,TGTGCCAGCAGCCAAGGGGTGGGGGGGCCAGCAGATACGCAGTATTTT,CASSQGVGGPADTQYF
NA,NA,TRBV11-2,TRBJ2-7,TGTGCCAGCGGGAGAGCCGGGGAAGGTTACTACGAGCAGTACTTC,CASGRAGEGYYEQYF
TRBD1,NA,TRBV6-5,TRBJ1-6,TGTGCCAGCAGTTTACAGGGGCGGTATTCACCCCTCCACTTT,CASSLQGRYSPLHF
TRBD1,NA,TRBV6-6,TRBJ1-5,TGTGCCAGCAGTAACCGGGACAGGGTCAACAATCAGCCCCAGCATTTT,CASSNRDRVNNQPQHF
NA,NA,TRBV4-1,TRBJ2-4,TGCGCCAGCAGCCAAATCTTGAGGGACAAAAACATTCAGTACTTC,CASSQILRDKNIQYF
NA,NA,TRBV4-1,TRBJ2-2,TGCGCCAGCAGATCTGCGGGAACGACCGGGCAGCTGTTTTTT,CASRSAGTTGQLFF
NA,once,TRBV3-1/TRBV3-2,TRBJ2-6,TGTGCCAGCAGCCAATTGACAGGACCCAGCTCTGGGGCCAACGTCCTGACTTTC,CASSQLTGPSSGANVLTF
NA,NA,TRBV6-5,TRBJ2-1,TGTGCCAGCCGGTGGGGGGACTACAATGAGCAGTTCTTC,CASRWGDYNEQFF
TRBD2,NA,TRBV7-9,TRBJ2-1,TGTGCCAGCAGCCCGGGCTTAGCGGGGAACTCCTACAATGAGCAGTTCTTC,CASSPGLAGNSYNEQFF
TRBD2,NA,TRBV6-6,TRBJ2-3,TGTGCCAGCAGCACCGGGACTAGCGGAAATACGCAGTATTTT,CASSTGTSGNTQYF
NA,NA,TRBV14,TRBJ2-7,TGTGCCAGCAGTCAAACAGCCGGGATCCTCCTCGACGAGCAGTACTTC,CASSQTAGILLDEQYF
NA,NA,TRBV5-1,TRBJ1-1,TGCGCCAGCAGCTTGGCCGGTCCCATCAACACTGAAGCTTTCTTT,CASSLAGPINTEAFF
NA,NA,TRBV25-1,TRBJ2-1,TGTGCCTCCGCCCGGGCAGGGGCGAATGAGCAGTTCTTC,CASARAGANEQFF
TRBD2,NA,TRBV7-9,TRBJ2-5,TGTGCCAGCAGCCCACCAGGCTTCGGGGGGGCCGAGGAGACCCAGTACTTC,CASSPPGFGGAEETQYF
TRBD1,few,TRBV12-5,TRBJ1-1,TGTGCTAGTGGTTTCCCCGAGACAGGGACCACTGAAGCTTTCTTT,CASGFPETGTTEAFF
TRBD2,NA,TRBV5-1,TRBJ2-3,TGCGCCAGCAGCCCGGGACTAGCGGGGGGGACCGTCACAGATACGCAGTATTTT,CASSPGLAGGTVTDTQYF
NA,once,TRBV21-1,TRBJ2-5,TGTGCCAGCAGCAAAGATTACAGGGATCGGCAAGAGACCCAGTACTTC,CASSKDYRDRQETQYF
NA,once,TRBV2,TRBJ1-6,TGTGCCAGCCGTGGCGATAATTCACCCCTCCACTTT,CASRGDNSPLHF
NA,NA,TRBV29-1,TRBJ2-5,TGCAGCGTCGAGGGCCAAGGAGAGACCCAGTACTTC,CSVEGQGETQYF
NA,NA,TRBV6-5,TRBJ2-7,TGTGCCAGCAGTTTTCCAGGATCCTACGAGCAGTACTTC,CASSFPGSYEQYF
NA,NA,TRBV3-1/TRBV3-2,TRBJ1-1,TGTGCCAGCAGCCCTCTCCAGGGGAACACTGAAGCTTTCTTT,CASSPLQGNTEAFF
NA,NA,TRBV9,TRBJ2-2,TGTGCCAGCAGCGACCGGGGGTCTATCACCGGGGAGCTGTTTTTT,CASSDRGSITGELFF
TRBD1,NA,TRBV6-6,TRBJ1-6,TGTGCCAGCAGCCCTGGGACAGGGAATTCACCCCTCCACTTT,CASSPGTGNSPLHF
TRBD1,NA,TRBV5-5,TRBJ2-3,TGTGCCAGCAGCTTGGAAGTTCAGGGGGCACGGGATACGCAGTATTTT,CASSLEVQGARDTQYF
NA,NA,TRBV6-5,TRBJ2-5,TGTGCCAGCAGGTCAGGGGTGGGTCTTCGGGAGACCCAGTACTTC,CASRSGVGLRETQYF
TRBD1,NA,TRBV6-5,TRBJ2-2,TGTGCCAGCAGCTTCGGGACAGACACCGGGGAGCTGTTTTTT,CASSFGTDTGELFF
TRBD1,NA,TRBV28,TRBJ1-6,TGTGCCAGCAGTTCAACAGGGGTGAATAATTCACCCCTCCACTTT,CASSSTGVNNSPLHF
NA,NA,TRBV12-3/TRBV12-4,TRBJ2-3,TGTGCCAGCACCGGGGGAAATACGCAGTATTTT,CASTGGNTQYF
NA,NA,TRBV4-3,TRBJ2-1,TGCGCCAGCAGCCAGGAACCGGGACTCCAAGTGGATGAGCAGTTCTTC,CASSQEPGLQVDEQFF
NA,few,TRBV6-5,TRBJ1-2,TGTGCCAGCAGTTACTCGGGCAGGGCTAACTATGGCTACACCTTC,CASSYSGRANYGYTF
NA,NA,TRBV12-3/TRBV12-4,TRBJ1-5,TGTGCCAGCAGTCGGGGGACTCAGCCCCAGCATTTT,CASSRGTQPQHF
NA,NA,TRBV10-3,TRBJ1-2,TGTGCCATCAGTGAGTCAGCAGGGTATAACTATGGCTACACCTTC,CAISESAGYNYGYTF